This T cell receptor (beta chain) originates from a study of blood T cell repertoires in COVID-19. Trimming took 0 bases from V and 3 from J, leaving 9 bases between them. The CDR3 has 15 amino acids. CDR1 and CDR2 from the germline V gene are LGHNA and YSLEER. The authors' processing: Reference gene primers were amplified, and this amplification served to estimate nucleated cell counts. Data came from immunoSEQ multiplex PCR; TCRdb stores just in-frame clones and leaves some out. The V and J calls and clone size were taken over from that table, and D and trimming were inferred from the DNA. The table lists over 20,000 clones, about two thirds of them singletons.

This receptor was taken from a woman aged 80 or older with acute or convalescent COVID-19. Sequencing was performed on peripheral blood. V gene TRBV4-3 combines with J gene TRBJ2-1; D uncertain. DNA of the CDR3: TGCGCCAGCAGCCAAGACAGCAGGAACTACAATGAGCAGTTCTTC. Residues: CASSQDSRNYNEQFF.